The 17 T cell receptor beta chains below come from one sample, sequenced in a study of T cell clusters in autoimmune cytopenias. Each sample's input was around 270 ng genomic DNA, 35,000 to 40,000 genome equivalents. One tube held mixed TRB-A and TRB-B primer pools for touch-down PCR. From the multiplex PCR reads, TCRdb lists one entry per CDR3 protein and no DNA. The sample totals about 3,900 distinct CDR3 sequences. These data were also reused for a study on T cell repertoires in aging, cancer and after chemotherapy.

Sequencing was done on a sample of peripheral blood. The receptors were sampled from a human donor in good health.

This sequence joins TRBV25-1 and TRBJ2-1. The CDR3 spans 16 residues. Germline CDR1 is MGHDK and CDR2 is SYGVNS. CDR3 sequence: CASSEGSGSSYNEQFF. The complete variable domain, with remaining parts taken from reference TRBV25-1 and TRBJ2-1, reads EADIYQTPRYLVIGTGKKITLECSQTMGHDKMYWYQQDPGMELHLIHYSYGVNSTEKGDLSSESTVSRIRTEHFPLTLESARPSHTSQYLCASSEGSGSSYNEQFFGPGTRLTVL.

The chain recombines TRBV6-6 with TRBJ2-7; lacking DNA, the TRBD2 call made by TCRdb goes unchecked. The V gene's germline CDR1 is MNHNY and CDR2 SVGAGI (reference sequence). The length of the CDR3 is 17 residues. CDR3 region: CASSARGAQGPPYEQYF.

This clonotype is labeled medium-sized based on frequency. The chain recombines TRBV30 with TRBJ1-1; TCRdb's D call, TRBD1, is unchecked because there is no DNA. The CDR3 totals 14 residues. The germline V gene has CDR1 GTSNPN and CDR2 SVGIG (reference sequence). CDR3 sequence: CAWVPGTGGTEAFF.

The chain combines TRBV5-4 with TRBJ2-5; TCRdb names TRBD1, which stays unverified in the absence of DNA. CDR1 is SGHNT, CDR2 YYREEE, per germline (reference sequence). The CDR3 loop spans 16 amino acids. This CDR3 is CASSGGGRENQETQYF.

J is TRBJ1-3 and V is TRBV6-6; TCRdb's assignment of TRBD1 cannot be checked, as there is no DNA. Germline lookup yields CDR1 MNHNY and CDR2 SVGAGI (reference sequence). This CDR3 comprises 17 residues. CDR3 amino acids: CASSYYGAQATGNTIYF.

The CDR3 region is CASSLRQGVNYGYTF. The chain is built from TRBV27 and TRBJ1-2; TCRdb names TRBD1, which stays unverified in the absence of DNA. This CDR3 has 15 residues. From germline, CDR1 is MNHEY and CDR2 SMNVEV (reference sequence).

This clonotype is deemed medium-sized (0.01 to 0.1%) by its frequency. The chain carries TRBV19 and TRBJ1-4. The CDR3 has 16 amino acids. From germline, CDR1 is LNHDA and CDR2 SQIVND (reference sequence). CDR3 sequence: CASSRDSGATNEKLFF.

This clonotype is identified as medium-sized from frequency. The chain links TRBV6-5 to TRBJ2-7; TCRdb selects TRBD2, and the lack of DNA leaves this call unchecked. There are 15 residues in the CDR3. Germline V CDR1 and CDR2: MNHEY, SVGAGI. The CDR3 is CASSEVHGESHEQYF.

This rearrangement joins TRBV18 to TRBJ1-3. The CDR3 has 15 amino acids. Per the germline V gene, CDR1 is KGHSH and CDR2 is LQKENI. The CDR3 reads CASSPLGSLKNTIYF.

This rearrangement joins TRBV14 to TRBJ1-2. Germline V gene data show CDR1 as SGHDN and CDR2 as FVKESK. The CDR3 is made up of 15 amino acids. CDR3 loop: CASSQGGTVNYGYTF.

Frequency places this clonotype as hyperexpanded. The genes are TRBV19 and TRBJ2-7. The CDR3 totals 12 residues. CDR1 and CDR2 from the germline V gene are LNHDA and SQIVND (reference sequence). CDR3 in amino acids: CASSIGASEQYF.

This rearrangement joins TRBV24-1 to TRBJ2-7. This CDR3 is built from 14 residues. Per the germline V gene, CDR1 is KGHDR and CDR2 is SFDVKD. The CDR3 reads CATRSAGPSYEQYF.

This chain connects TRBV27 to TRBJ1-3; TCRdb gives TRBD1 as the D gene, but with no DNA this cannot be confirmed. CDR1 and CDR2 (germline): MNHEY, SMNVEV (reference sequence). The CDR3 length is 16 residues. CDR3 loop: CASSLTQGYSGNTIYF.

V is TRBV6-4 and J is TRBJ2-5; TCRdb's assignment of TRBD1 cannot be checked, as there is no DNA. Germline loops: CDR1 MRHNA, CDR2 SNTAGT. The CDR3 sequence is 15 residues long. CDR3 sequence reads: CASSEQGAGGETQYF.

The V call is TRBV29-1, the J call TRBJ2-1; TCRdb picks TRBD2, but there is no DNA to check that call. Germline V lookup: CDR1 SQVTM, CDR2 ANQGSEA. This CDR3 contains 15 residues. The chain's CDR3 is CSVGTSGRFYNEQFF.

In terms of frequency, this clonotype is medium-sized. This chain uses TRBV11-1 with TRBJ1-3. This CDR3 region has 13 residues. Looked up from germline, CDR1 is SGHAT and CDR2 is FQDESV (reference sequence). CDR3 in amino acids: CASSSGLGNTIYF.

The rearrangement joins TRBV12-3 or TRBV12-4 to TRBJ1-4; TCRdb selects TRBD1, and the lack of DNA leaves this call unchecked. The CDR3 totals 14 residues. CDR3 region: CASKLQGAGEKLFF.